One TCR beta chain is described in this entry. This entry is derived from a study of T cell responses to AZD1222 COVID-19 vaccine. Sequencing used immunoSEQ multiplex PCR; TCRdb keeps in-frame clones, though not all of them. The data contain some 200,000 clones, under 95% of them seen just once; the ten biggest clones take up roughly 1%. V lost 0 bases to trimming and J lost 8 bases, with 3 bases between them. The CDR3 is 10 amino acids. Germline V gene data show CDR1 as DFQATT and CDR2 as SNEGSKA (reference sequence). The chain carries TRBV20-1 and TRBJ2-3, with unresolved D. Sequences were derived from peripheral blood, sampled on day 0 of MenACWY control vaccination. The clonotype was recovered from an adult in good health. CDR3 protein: CSARDLTQYF. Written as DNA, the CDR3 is TGCAGTGCTAGAGATCTTACGCAGTATTTT.